This T cell receptor beta chain stems from a study of CD4 T cells in relation to SARS-CoV-2 and coronaviruses listed by TCRdb under 2021. Regarding the research as a whole: In the ViraFEST assay, PBMCs were grown with antigen for nine to eleven days, and TCR beta CDR3s were then sequenced to identify antigen-specific clonal expansions. The Adaptive Biotechnologies TCR-sequencing kit was used to sequence samples from three pre-COVID donors and the naive versus memory experiments, whereas other data were Illumina-based. The negative reference condition was either a culture with an HIV-1 Nef peptide pool or a culture with no peptide. HLA restriction was mapped for shared crossreactive spike epitopes using patient-derived lymphoblastoid cell lines. For other donors in the study, expansion assays were sequenced with a different, Illumina-based TCR-beta assay. At the level of individual TCR clonotypes, the study evaluated whether memory CD4+ T cells crossreact between the spike proteins of SARS-CoV-2 and those of common cold coronaviruses.

Trimming leaves V shorter by 0 bases and J shorter by 1 base, with the junction holding 2 bases beyond the gene matches. CDR1 is given as SGDLS and CDR2 as YYNGEE, both from the germline V gene. The CDR3 contains 15 residues, cysteine and phenylalanine counted. Only the CDR3 portion is preserved as DNA: 45 bases, with reading frame beginning at the first base. Results the study describes overall, beyond this receptor: Crossreactivity analysis centred on spike protein, so crossreactivity against other viral proteins was not assessed. Compared with monoreactive clones, crossreactive clones had significantly weaker SARS-CoV-2-driven expansion, a result consistent with antigenic imprinting. Small numbers of patients and of tested TCRs were a limitation of the study. Pre-pandemic and post-infection samples were not both contributed by any donor, so tracing of the source of pre-existing responses was limited. Memory CD4+ clonotypes crossrecognizing SARS-CoV-2 and at least one common cold coronavirus spike were found in approximately 60% of donors.

Comments on this clone: Its antigen specificity is not known. No base-level quality is on record; no much larger clone is a single base apart.

CD4+ T cells from unexposed donors were collected before the COVID-19 pandemic (2011-2018). After approximately eleven days of culture, CD4+ T cells were isolated with the EasySep CD4+ T cell isolation kit. Unexposed donor CD4+ T cells were tested for reactivity to SARS-CoV-2 S and N and four common cold coronavirus spike pools, as cell number allowed. Each well received approximately 2.2 million PBMCs, cultured in IMDM supplemented with approximately 5.3% human AB serum and roughly 10 IU/ml IL-2. Half of the culture medium was replaced with fresh IL-2-containing medium on days 3 and 7. In general, every peptide culture condition was set up in three replicate wells. The leukapheresis product used for the unexposed donors was purchased from a commercial source. Ficoll-Paque PLUS gradient centrifugation was used to isolate PBMCs from leukapheresis product or whole blood. PBMCs were either cryopreserved at -140°C or used fresh in the expansion assay. The QIAamp Micro DNA Kit was used to extract genomic DNA from the CD4+ T cells.

Library preparation was by the immunoSEQ multiplex PCR assay. In the source study's methods: During preprocessing, nonproductive sequences were removed, as were CDR3s that did not start with C, did not end with F or W, or were shorter than 7 amino acids. Antigen-specific clonotypes were called with the MANAFEST web app, based on expansion relative to reference and other culture wells. A clone was considered positive if the clone showed significant expansion compared with the reference culture in 2 of 3 replicate wells at an FDR below 0.05. Positive clones also required significant expansion versus all other tandem wells and an odds ratio above 5. After three terminal residues were trimmed from each end, CDR3 homology was quantified as pairwise Levenshtein distance using the stringdist R package. The immuneACCESS repertoire file appears here via TCRdb, limited to in-frame rearrangements. These files lack a portion of the clones; in checked studies, under half of the deficit traces to unresolved V genes, and the cause of the others is not known. From that table come the V and J calls and clone size; the DNA was used to work out D and trimming. Across this sample there are about 15,000 clones, with around three quarters seen only once. About a tenth of the sample is taken by the ten largest.

Sequenced input: CD4+ T cells from PBMCs, cultured in vitro. This chain joins TRBV9 to TRBJ1-1; TRBD1 fits 8 bases in the junction. The source is a human donor in good health. Here is the DNA: TGTGCCAGCAGCGTAGTAGGGACAGGGAACACTGAAGCTTTCTTT. Its protein product is CASSVVGTGNTEAFF.